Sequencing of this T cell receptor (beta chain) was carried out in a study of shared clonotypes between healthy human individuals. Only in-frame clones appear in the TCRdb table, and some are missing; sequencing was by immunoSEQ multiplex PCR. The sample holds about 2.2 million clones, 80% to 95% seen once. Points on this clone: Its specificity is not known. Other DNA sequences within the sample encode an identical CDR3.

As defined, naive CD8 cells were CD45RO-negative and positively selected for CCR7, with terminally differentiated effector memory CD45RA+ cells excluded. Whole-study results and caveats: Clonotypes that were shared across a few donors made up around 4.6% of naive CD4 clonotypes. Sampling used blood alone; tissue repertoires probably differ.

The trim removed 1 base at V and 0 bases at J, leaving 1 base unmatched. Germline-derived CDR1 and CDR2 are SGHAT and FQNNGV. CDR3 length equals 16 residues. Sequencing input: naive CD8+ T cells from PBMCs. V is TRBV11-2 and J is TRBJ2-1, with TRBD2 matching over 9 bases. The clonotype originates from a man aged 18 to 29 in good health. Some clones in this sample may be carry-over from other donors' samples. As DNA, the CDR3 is TGTGCCAGCAGCTTAGGCGGGAGGGGCTCCTACAATGAGCAGTTCTTC. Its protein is CASSLGGRGSYNEQFF.